The 27 T cell receptor beta chains given below trace back to one sample, sequenced in a study of graft-versus-host responses after intestinal transplantation. The data were produced by immunoSEQ multiplex PCR, yet TCRdb's version contains in-frame clones alone and is incomplete. Of 25,000 to 35,000 clones in the sample, 85% to 95% are singletons; the top ten hold just over 0.7%. Sequencing used PBMCs, obtained about 62 days after intestinal transplant. The source of these receptors is a human patient who received an intestinal transplant, so some T cells may come from the graft donor.

This chain connects TRBV6-4 to TRBJ2-3; 7 bases fit TRBD2. With V trimmed by 6 bases and J by 0 bases, 12 bases remained unmatched. CDR1 and CDR2 (germline): MRHNA, SNTAGT. The CDR3 extends over 17 amino acids. In nucleotides, the CDR3 is TGTGCCAGCAGCCCCCTCGGGGGGAGGCCAAGCACAGATACGCAGTATTTT. It is translated as CASSPLGGRPSTDTQYF.

The genes are TRBV21-1 and TRBJ2-6; no DNA check was done on the table's D call, TRBD1. TRBV21-1 is a documented pseudogene. The CDR3 is 17 amino acids. The CDR3 region is CASRTGGPGNRANVLTF. The CDR3 DNA sequence: TGTGCCAGCAGGACAGGGGGCCCGGGGAACCGGGCCAACGTCCTGACTTTC.

The rearrangement uses TRBV5-1 and TRBJ2-2; D is ambiguous. V dropped 0 bases and J dropped 0 bases, with 6 bases sitting between them. The germline V gene has CDR1 SGHRS and CDR2 YFSETQ. The CDR3 is 15 residues long. The CDR3 DNA reads TGCGCCAGCAGCTTGGCCGGAGCGAACACCGGGGAGCTGTTTTTT. Its translation: CASSLAGANTGELFF. The full variable domain, with the rest looked up from reference TRBV5-1 and TRBJ2-2, is KAGVTQTPRYLIKTRGQQVTLSCSPISGHRSVSWYQQTPGQGLQFLFEYFSETQRNKGNFPGRFSGRQFSNSRSEMNVSTLELGDSALYLCASSLAGANTGELFFGEGSRLTVL.

The chain combines TRBV11-2 with TRBJ1-4; TRBD1 might be the D (5 bases). The V gene's germline CDR1 is SGHAT and CDR2 FQNNGV. The ends were cut back, 1 base at V and 5 bases at J, with 14 bases in the middle. The CDR3 has 16 amino acids. The CDR3 loop is CASSLGFQGRNEKLFF. CDR3 nucleotide sequence: TGTGCCAGCAGCTTAGGCTTTCAGGGAAGAAATGAAAAACTGTTTTTT. The variable domain in full, completed from reference TRBV11-2 and TRBJ1-4, reads EAGVAQSPRYKIIEKRQSVAFWCNPISGHATLYWYQQILGQGPKLLIQFQNNGVVDDSQLPKDRFSAERLKGVDSTLKIQPAKLEDSAVYLCASSLGFQGRNEKLFFGSGTQLSVL.

The chain carries TRBV27 and TRBJ2-7; maybe TRBD2 (7 bases). The CDR3 covers 15 residues. The V gene lost 5 bases and the J gene lost 3 bases, with 17 bases spanning the gap. CDR1 is MNHEY, CDR2 SMNVEV, per germline (reference sequence). The CDR3: CASSKGGGKGYEQYF. DNA for the CDR3: TGTGCCAGCAGTAAGGGGGGGGGCAAGGGCTACGAGCAGTACTTC.

The V call is TRBV27, the J call TRBJ2-7, with D tentatively TRBD2 (6 bases). Trimming removed 3 bases from V and 5 bases from J, with 17 bases in between. The CDR3 extends over 15 amino acids. Per the germline V gene, CDR1 is MNHEY and CDR2 is SMNVEV (reference sequence). The chain's CDR3 is CASSFRGLARHEQYF. CDR3 bases: TGTGCCAGCAGTTTTCGCGGTCTAGCGAGGCACGAGCAGTACTTC.

The rearrangement links TRBV6-1 to TRBJ2-2; a weak D match, TRBD2 (6 bases). The CDR3 length is 15 residues. V lost 4 bases and J 2 bases, leaving 11 bases between the germline ends. Germline values: CDR1 MNHNS, CDR2 SASEGT. DNA of the CDR3: TGTGCCAGCAGTGTGACGGGGGATAACACCGGGGAGCTGTTTTTT. This sequence encodes CASSVTGDNTGELFF.

The chain employs TRBV5-4 and TRBJ2-7; 15 nucleotides align to TRBD2. Germline lookup yields CDR1 SGHNT and CDR2 YYREEE (reference sequence). J lost 5 bases, V lost 2 bases, and 2 bases had no gene match. The CDR3 has 15 amino acids. This chain's CDR3 is CASSFGLAGGHEQYF. Written as DNA, the CDR3 is TGTGCCAGCAGCTTTGGACTAGCGGGAGGGCACGAGCAGTACTTC.

The chain is built from TRBV5-1 and TRBJ2-3; 15 nucleotides agree with TRBD2. The V gene end was trimmed by 4 bases and the J gene end by 0 bases; junction bases not matched to a gene: 9. From germline, CDR1 is SGHRS and CDR2 YFSETQ. This CDR3 is 19 amino acids long. As DNA, the CDR3 is TGCGCCAGCAGCGTGGGACTAGCGGGGGGAGGGCCTAGCACAGATACGCAGTATTTT. The encoded protein is CASSVGLAGGGPSTDTQYF. The full variable domain, in which reference TRBV5-1 and TRBJ2-3 provide the parts outside the CDR3, is KAGVTQTPRYLIKTRGQQVTLSCSPISGHRSVSWYQQTPGQGLQFLFEYFSETQRNKGNFPGRFSGRQFSNSRSEMNVSTLELGDSALYLCASSVGLAGGGPSTDTQYFGPGTRLTVL.

The chain links TRBV9 to TRBJ1-2, with no clear D. Per the germline V gene, CDR1 is SGDLS and CDR2 is YYNGEE. The CDR3 is made up of 12 amino acids. The V end was cut by 1 base, the J end by 3 bases, with 4 bases between. The CDR3 DNA is TGTGCCAGCAGCGTAAGTTACTATGGCTACACCTTC. As protein: CASSVSYYGYTF.

This chain connects TRBV9 to TRBJ2-3; D is undetermined. Trimming removed 2 bases from V and 4 bases from J, with 8 bases in between. Per the germline V gene, CDR1 is SGDLS and CDR2 is YYNGEE. The CDR3 consists of 13 residues. The CDR3 region is CASSVARPDTQYF. The CDR3 bases are TGTGCCAGCAGCGTCGCGAGGCCAGATACGCAGTATTTT.

The chain carries TRBV28 and TRBJ1-6, with D unclear. Germline CDR1 MDHEN, CDR2 SYDVKM. The length of the CDR3 is 14 residues. V shed 2 bases and J shed 4 bases, with 6 bases lying between them. The CDR3 DNA follows: TGTGCCAGCAGTTTAAGGGTTTATAATTCACCCCTCCACTTT. Translating it yields CASSLRVYNSPLHF.

This clone was observed a single time. The rearrangement links TRBV6-1 to TRBJ1-2, with 11 bases identical to TRBD1. The germline gives CDR1 MNHNS, CDR2 SASEGT. V was pared by 8 bases and J by 2 bases, with 7 bases of the junction left unmatched. The CDR3 has 15 amino acids. The CDR3 loop reads CASRRGDRGNYGYTF. Written as DNA, the CDR3 is TGTGCCAGCCGGAGGGGGGACAGGGGGAACTATGGCTACACCTTC.

Here the CDR3 DNA reads TGTGCCAGCAGTTGCCGGACAGGGGAATGTGGCTACACCTTC. Amino acids: CASSCRTGECGYTF. The V call is TRBV6-1, the J call TRBJ1-2, with 9 nucleotides matching TRBD1. The CDR3 has 14 residues. Trimming at V came to 5 bases and at J to 7 bases, leaving 8 bases not matched to a gene. Germline V gene data show CDR1 as MNHNS and CDR2 as SASEGT.

The chain employs TRBV9 and TRBJ2-2, with TRBD1 matching 9 bases. Germline assignment: CDR1 SGDLS and CDR2 YYNGEE. This CDR3 region has 16 residues. Trimming at V came to 1 base and at J to 6 bases, leaving 7 bases not matched to a gene. The CDR3 DNA reads TGTGCCAGCAGCGTAAGGGGGGACAGGGTCGCCGGGGAGCTGTTTTTT. Amino acid sequence: CASSVRGDRVAGELFF.

This rearrangement joins TRBV30 to TRBJ2-7; D gene uncertain. V was cut by 1 base and J by 2 bases, with 3 bases left in between. The CDR3 consists of 11 residues. Germline lookup yields CDR1 GTSNPN and CDR2 SVGIG (reference sequence). The CDR3 DNA follows: TGTGCCTGGAGTGATCCCTACGAGCAGTACTTC. Encoded protein: CAWSDPYEQYF. The variable domain in full, completed from reference TRBV30 and TRBJ2-7, reads SQTIHQWPATLVQPVGSPLSLECTVEGTSNPNLYWYRQAAGRGLQLLFYSVGIGQISSEVPQNLSASRPQDRQFILSSKKLLLSDSGFYLCAWSDPYEQYFGPGTRLTVT.

The chain carries TRBV2 and TRBJ1-1, with a possible D match to TRBD1 (5 bases). V was cut by 3 bases and J by 5 bases, with 10 bases left in between. The CDR3 contains 13 residues. Germline V gives CDR1 SNHLY, CDR2 FYNNEI. CDR3 in DNA: TGTGCCAGCAGTGACATAGGGGTGACTGAAGCTTTCTTT. Protein sequence: CASSDIGVTEAFF.

V usage is TRBV9 and J usage is TRBJ2-7; D possibly uses TRBD1 or TRBD2 (5 bases each). The CDR3 runs to 14 residues. V dropped 4 bases and J dropped 2 bases, with 13 bases sitting between them. Per germline, CDR1 SGDLS and CDR2 YYNGEE. CDR3 bases: TGTGCCAGCAGCCCGGGACGGGCGACCTACGAGCAGTACTTC. Amino acid sequence: CASSPGRATYEQYF.

The gene calls are TRBV11-2 and TRBJ1-1; TRBD1 might be the D (5 bases). Trimming took off 1 base at V and 1 base at J, with 16 bases between the two ends. This CDR3 is 17 amino acids long. In germline, CDR1 is SGHAT, CDR2 FQNNGV. Here the CDR3 reads CASSLARDGERNTEAFF. The CDR3 coding sequence is TGTGCCAGCAGCTTAGCCCGGGACGGAGAACGGAACACTGAAGCTTTCTTT.

This chain joins TRBV19 and TRBJ1-1, with D maybe TRBD1 (5 bases). CDR3 length: 17 amino acids. V was shortened by 2 bases and J by 7 bases, with 23 bases between the two germline ends. Looked up from germline, CDR1 is LNHDA and CDR2 is SQIVND (reference sequence). The chain's CDR3 is CASSIWAREYGFGEAFF. The CDR3 DNA reads TGTGCCAGTAGTATATGGGCCAGGGAGTATGGATTCGGTGAAGCTTTCTTT.

The rearrangement uses TRBV27 and TRBJ2-7; D perhaps matches TRBD2 (6 bases). CDR1 is MNHEY, CDR2 SMNVEV, per germline (reference sequence). Between the trimmed V and J ends, which lost 3 bases and 2 bases, there was a span of 8 bases. The CDR3 spans 13 residues. CDR3: CASSLGGTYEQYF. CDR3 in DNA: TGTGCCAGCAGTTTGGGAGGAACCTACGAGCAGTACTTC.

This clone was observed a single time. The chain uses TRBV18 and TRBJ2-1; D gene unclear. The V gene's germline CDR1 is KGHSH and CDR2 LQKENI. The CDR3 runs 16 residues. Trimming removed 3 bases from V and 7 bases from J, with 19 bases in between. CDR3 amino acids: CASSPFLELVRNEQFF. The CDR3 bases are TGTGCCAGCTCACCCTTCCTAGAACTGGTTCGGAATGAGCAGTTCTTC.

The chain employs TRBV9 and TRBJ2-2, with D possibly matching TRBD2 (5 bases). This CDR3 region has 15 residues. Germline V gives CDR1 SGDLS, CDR2 YYNGEE. With 0 bases removed from V and 6 bases from J, the gap between germline ends came to 12 bases. The CDR3 nucleotides read TGTGCCAGCAGCGTAGATCCTAGCTCTCCCGGGGAGCTGTTTTTT. It translates to CASSVDPSSPGELFF.

This clone was counted once. The V and J genes are TRBV11-2 and TRBJ1-6; tentative D call: TRBD1 (6 bases). This CDR3 comprises 15 residues. Germline CDR1 reads SGHAT; CDR2 reads FQNNGV. Trimming took 3 bases from V and 9 from J, leaving 15 bases between them. The CDR3 region is CASSFGRGVGSPLHF. In nucleotides, the CDR3 is TGTGCCAGCAGCTTTGGGAGGGGGGTAGGTTCACCCCTCCACTTT.

The chain uses TRBV6-6 and TRBJ1-2; no clear D. V lost 4 bases to trimming and J lost 5 bases, with 11 bases between them. The germline gives CDR1 MNHNY, CDR2 SVGAGI (reference sequence). The CDR3 has 13 amino acids. The chain's CDR3 is CASSSSSLYGYTF. CDR3 nucleotide sequence: TGTGCCAGCAGTTCATCAAGTTTGTATGGCTACACCTTC.

The V and J genes are TRBV27 and TRBJ2-5, with 7 bases fitting TRBD2. The CDR3 has 18 residues. Germline V gives CDR1 MNHEY, CDR2 SMNVEV (reference sequence). V lost 8 bases, J lost 2 bases, and 20 bases stayed unmatched. The CDR3 DNA reads as TGTGCCAGCGGTACAAACGGACCTAGCGGAAGAAATCAAGAGACCCAGTACTTC. It yields the protein CASGTNGPSGRNQETQYF.

The rearrangement uses TRBV28 and TRBJ2-1; weak D call: TRBD2 (6 bases). The CDR3 runs to 15 residues. Trimming removed 3 bases from V and 7 bases from J, with 16 bases in between. The germline V gene has CDR1 MDHEN and CDR2 SYDVKM. CDR3 DNA sequence: TGTGCCAGCAGTTTTGTGGGAGGACTGAGGAATGAGCAGTTCTTC. Its protein is CASSFVGGLRNEQFF.